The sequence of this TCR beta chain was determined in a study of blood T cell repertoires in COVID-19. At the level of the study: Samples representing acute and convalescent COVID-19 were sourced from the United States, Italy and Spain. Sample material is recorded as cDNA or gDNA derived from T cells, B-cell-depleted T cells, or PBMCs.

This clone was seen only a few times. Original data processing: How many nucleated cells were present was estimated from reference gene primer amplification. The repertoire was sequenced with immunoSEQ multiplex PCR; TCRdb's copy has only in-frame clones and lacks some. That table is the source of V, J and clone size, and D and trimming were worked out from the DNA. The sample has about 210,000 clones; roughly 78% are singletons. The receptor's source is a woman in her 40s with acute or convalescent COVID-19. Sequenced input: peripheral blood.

DNA for the CDR3: TGTGCCAGCAGCTTGGTAGCGGCAGAGACCCAGTACTTC. It translates to CASSLVAAETQYF. The chain combines TRBV5-5 with TRBJ2-5; a possible D gene is TRBD2 (6 bases). Germline loops: CDR1 SGHKS, CDR2 YYEKEE (reference sequence). V dropped 0 bases and J dropped 4 bases, with 7 bases sitting between them. There are 13 residues in the CDR3.